This T cell receptor beta chain was obtained from a study of OX40 agonist ivuxolimab in advanced cancers. The sample holds one count of this clone. The antigen is unknown. Germline V gene sequence: CDR1 SGHTS, CDR2 YDEGEE. Trimming cost V 4 bases and J 4 bases, with 21 bases left between them. The CDR3 is 17 residues long. The protocol was immunoSEQ multiplex PCR, while the TCRdb copy is restricted to in-frame clones and leaves out a portion. The table lists roughly 130,000 clones, 93% of them singletons. Study observations and caveats: At 0.1 to 3.0 mg/kg, clonal expansion of CD4+ and CD8+ blood T cells had occurred by week 6.

Sequenced here: CD4+ or CD8+ T cells sorted from blood, sampled in a trial of the OX40 agonist ivuxolimab. This TCR derives from an adult with an advanced solid tumor such as melanoma, head and neck, liver or kidney cancer. The chain has TRBV5-8 and TRBJ1-5; the D is unclear. CDR3 in amino acids: CASSVEARYFFNQPQHF. CDR3 nucleotides: TGTGCCAGCAGCGTGGAAGCCCGGTACTTTTTTAATCAGCCCCAGCATTTT.